This paragraph covers one T cell receptor beta chain sequence. Antigen: not known. Method: immunoSEQ multiplex PCR; TCRdb's copy keeps in-frame clones and lacks some. The table records 130,000 to 150,000 clones, around 84% of them present only once. These data originate in a study of T cell responses to AZD1222 COVID-19 vaccine. Study findings and constraints: Baseline seropositives among AZD1222 recipients totaled only five or six. There were mostly white British donors and more females than males, and clonal diversity was possibly underestimated. Reports indicate that nearly half of spike-specific TCRs are directed at unmutated variant regions.

This receptor was obtained from an adult who received the AZD1222 COVID-19 vaccine. Material: peripheral blood, obtained 28 days after the second AZD1222 dose.

The CDR3 is CASSRSGTGGSGANVLTF. The CDR3 region has the DNA TGTGCCAGCAGCAGATCCGGGACAGGGGGCTCTGGGGCCAACGTCCTGACTTTC. The J gene is TRBJ2-6, the V gene TRBV4-2; 11 bases are shared with TRBD1. The CDR3 has 18 amino acids. Unmatched junction bases numbered 6, after V lost 5 bases and J lost 0 bases. Germline CDR1 reads LGHNA; CDR2 reads YNFKEQ.